This T cell receptor (beta chain) came from a study of T cell responses to AZD1222 COVID-19 vaccine. Study overall: Second doses at about 4 or about 12 weeks were pooled.

The data were produced by immunoSEQ multiplex PCR, yet TCRdb's version contains in-frame clones alone and is incomplete. The sample holds approximately 79,000 clones, approximately 86% seen once. Germline lookup yields CDR1 MDHEN and CDR2 SYDVKM. Deletions cut 7 bases from V and 0 bases from J, with 7 bases between. The CDR3 runs 12 residues. Details on this clone: Its antigen is not known.

Study-level results: Only a handful of individuals given AZD1222 were seropositive at baseline. Once two AZD1222 doses were given, Spike-specific TCR breadth and depth went up.

The J gene is TRBJ2-7, the V gene TRBV28, with D perhaps TRBD2 (6 bases). Source: peripheral blood, taken on day 0 of AZD1222 vaccination. The clonotype originates from an adult in good health. The CDR3 protein is CASTGSSYEQYF. The CDR3 region has the DNA TGTGCCAGCACCGGGAGCTCCTACGAGCAGTACTTC. The full variable domain, completed using reference TRBV28 and TRBJ2-7, is DVKVTQSSRYLVKRTGEKVFLECVQDMDHENMFWYRQDPGLGLRLIYFSYDVKMKEKGDIPEGYSVSREKKERFSLILESASTNQTSMYLCASTGSSYEQYFGPGTRLTVT.